This T cell receptor (beta chain) is drawn from a study of cytomegalovirus exposure and HLA in healthy donors. Regarding the study as a whole: CMV serostatus alone was available as immune exposure information.

Amplification used 60 Vbeta primers and 13 Jbeta primers. Study processing details: Around 80 million unique TCR beta chains, some 9.9 million of them shared, were counted by a later analysis. TCRdb's copy holds only in-frame clones and misses some; the assay was immunoSEQ multiplex PCR. V, J and clone size were drawn from that table, and D and trimming were deduced from the DNA. Here the sample spans about 160,000 clones, around 84% being singletons. Germline loops: CDR1 SGHNT, CDR2 YYREEE (reference sequence). V was trimmed by 4 bases and J by 6 bases, leaving 18 bases between them. The CDR3 spans 15 residues. Note on this clone: Its antigen is unidentified.

The sequenced material came from PBMCs. This chain uses TRBV5-4 with TRBJ2-3; D is perhaps TRBD1 (7 bases). The clonotype comes from a young man in good health and CMV-seronegative. The CDR3 sequence is CASSLRRGLPDTQYF. The CDR3 DNA reads as TGTGCCAGCAGCCTGAGGAGGGGGCTCCCCGATACGCAGTATTTT.